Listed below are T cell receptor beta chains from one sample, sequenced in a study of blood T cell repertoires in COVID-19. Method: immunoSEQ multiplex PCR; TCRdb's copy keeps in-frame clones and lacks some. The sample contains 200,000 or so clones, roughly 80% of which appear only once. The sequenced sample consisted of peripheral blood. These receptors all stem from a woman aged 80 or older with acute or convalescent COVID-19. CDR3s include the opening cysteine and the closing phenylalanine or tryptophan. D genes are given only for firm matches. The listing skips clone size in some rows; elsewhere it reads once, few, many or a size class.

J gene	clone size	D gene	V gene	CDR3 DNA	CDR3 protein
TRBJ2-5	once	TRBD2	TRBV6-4	TGTGCCAGCAGTGGGACTAGCGGGCCTCAAGAGACCCAGTACTTC	CASSGTSGPQETQYF
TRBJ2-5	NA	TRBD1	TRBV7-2	TGTGCCAGCAGCTTAGGCCCGGGACAGGGGATGTCCCAGTACTTC	CASSLGPGQGMSQYF
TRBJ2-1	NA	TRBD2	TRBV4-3	TGCGCCAGCAGCCACCCCCCGGGGCTAGCGGGGGGGCCCGGATTCAATGAGCAGTTCTTC	CASSHPPGLAGGPGFNEQFF
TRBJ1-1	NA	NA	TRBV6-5	TGTGCCAGCAGTTACCTCCGGAACACTGAAGCTTTCTTT	CASSYLRNTEAFF
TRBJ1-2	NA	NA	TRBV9	TGTGCCAGCAGCGCATTATCCGGGACACCTGGCTACACCTTC	CASSALSGTPGYTF
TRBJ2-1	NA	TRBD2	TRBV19	TGTGCCAGTAGATATTTAGCGGGGGACTACAATGAGCAGTTCTTC	CASRYLAGDYNEQFF
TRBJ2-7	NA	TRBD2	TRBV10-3	TGTGCCATCAGTCCGGGACTAGGCGAGCAGTACTTC	CAISPGLGEQYF
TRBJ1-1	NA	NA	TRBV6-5	TGTGCCAGCAGTCGGGGAGGGGGGACAGAAGCTTTCTTT	CASSRGGGTEAFF
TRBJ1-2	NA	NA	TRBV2	TGTGCCAGCAGTGAGGAGGGTCATCGAAATGGCTACACCTTC	CASSEEGHRNGYTF
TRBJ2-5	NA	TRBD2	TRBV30	TGTGCCTGGAGTGTAGGAGCGGGGGCCCGCCAAGAGACCCAGTACTTC	CAWSVGAGARQETQYF
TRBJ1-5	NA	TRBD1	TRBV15	TGTGCCACCAGCAGAGATTTCTCACAGGGGAATCAGCCCCAGCATTTT	CATSRDFSQGNQPQHF
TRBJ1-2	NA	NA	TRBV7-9	TGTGCCAGCAGGGGAGGGGCAGGGTACGGTGGCTACACCTTC	CASRGGAGYGGYTF
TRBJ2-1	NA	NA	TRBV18	TGTGCCAGCTCACGGGAGGGGGGGCTTGAGCAGTTCTTC	CASSREGGLEQFF
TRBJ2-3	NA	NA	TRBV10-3	TGTGCCATCAGTGAGACAGGGAGCACAGATACGCAGTATTTT	CAISETGSTDTQYF
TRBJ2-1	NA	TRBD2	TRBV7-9	TGTGCCAGCAGCCCAGGGTCTAGCGGGAGGAACAATGAGCAGTTCTTC	CASSPGSSGRNNEQFF
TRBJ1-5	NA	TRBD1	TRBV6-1	TGTGCCAGCAGTTCCACAGGGGCGGATCAGCCCCAGCATTTT	CASSSTGADQPQHF
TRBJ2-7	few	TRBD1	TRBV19	TGTGCCAGTAGTACCTCACAGGGGTCCTACGAGCAGTACTTC	CASSTSQGSYEQYF
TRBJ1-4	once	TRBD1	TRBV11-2	TGTGCCAGCAGCTCCACCGGGACAGGGGATGAAAAACTGTTTTTT	CASSSTGTGDEKLFF
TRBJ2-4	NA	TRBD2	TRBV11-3	TGTGCCAGCAGCTTAAGCGGGGTGAACATTCAGTACTTC	CASSLSGVNIQYF
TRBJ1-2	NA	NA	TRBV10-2	TGCGCCAGCAGTGAGTCTCGGGGGGTTGGCTACACCTTC	CASSESRGVGYTF
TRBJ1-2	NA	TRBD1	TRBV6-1	TGTGCCAGCAGTGAAGTGGTGGGACAGGGGCTCGGGTACACCTTC	CASSEVVGQGLGYTF
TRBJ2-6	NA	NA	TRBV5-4	TGTGCCAGCAGCTTGTGGCTAGCCTCTGGGGCCAACGTCCTGACTTTC	CASSLWLASGANVLTF
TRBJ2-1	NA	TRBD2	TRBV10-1	TGCGCCAGCAGTCTTGTTGCGGGAGGGCCCAATGAGCAGTTCTTC	CASSLVAGGPNEQFF
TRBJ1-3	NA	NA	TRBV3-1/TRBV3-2	TGTGCCAGCAGCTCACCAGGGCTCTCTTCTGGAAACACCATATATTTT	CASSSPGLSSGNTIYF